Below are 5 T cell receptor beta chains sequenced from a single sample in a study of T cell responses to AZD1222 COVID-19 vaccine. Repertoires were generated with immunoSEQ multiplex PCR, while TCRdb's copy carries only in-frame clones and drops some. The data contain over 150,000 clones, approximately 90% of them singletons. The starting material was peripheral blood, obtained on day 0 of AZD1222 vaccination. The origin of the receptors is an adult in good health.

This rearrangement joins TRBV6-5 to TRBJ1-1; a weak D match, TRBD1 (5 bases). The V gene lost 2 bases and the J gene lost 4 bases, with 17 bases spanning the gap. This CDR3 is 16 amino acids long. Per germline, CDR1 MNHEY and CDR2 SVGAGI. The CDR3 DNA is TGTGCCAGCAGTTACCGGACACTCTCGAGAGGCACTGAAGCTTTCTTT. Translated: CASSYRTLSRGTEAFF.

J is TRBJ2-7 and V is TRBV1. TRBV1 is annotated as a pseudogene. The CDR3 has 17 residues. CDR3 sequence: CTSSHRPPDPNSYEQYF. The CDR3 DNA follows: TGCACCAGCAGCCACCGCCCCCCGGACCCCAACTCCTACGAGCAGTACTTC.

V is TRBV18 and J is TRBJ2-7, with no clear D. V lost 3 bases to trimming and J lost 0 bases, with 12 bases between them. The CDR3 runs 15 residues. Germline values: CDR1 KGHSH, CDR2 LQKENI. The DNA of the CDR3 is TGTGCCAGCTCACCTGGGCCGACACCCTCCTACGAGCAGTACTTC. The encoded protein is CASSPGPTPSYEQYF.

This clone has just a few counts. The chain is built from TRBV5-4 and TRBJ2-7; TRBD2 agrees at 15 bases. The CDR3 is 17 amino acids. V shed 4 bases and J 3 bases; nucleotides not matched to a gene: 8. In germline, CDR1 is SGHNT, CDR2 YYREEE (reference sequence). CDR3 protein: CASSLGGLAGGYYEQYF. CDR3 bases: TGTGCCAGCAGCCTCGGGGGACTAGCGGGGGGTTACTACGAGCAGTACTTC.

The chain uses TRBV28 and TRBJ1-4; 7 bases fit TRBD1. Germline CDR1 reads MDHEN; CDR2 reads SYDVKM. The trim removed 2 bases at V and 5 bases at J, leaving 14 bases unmatched. The CDR3 is made up of 18 amino acids. CDR3 in DNA: TGTGCCAGCAGTTTAGAATTTTCTGACAGGGTGGGCAATGAAAAACTGTTTTTT. Translated: CASSLEFSDRVGNEKLFF.